The clone carrying this T cell receptor beta chain has a single count. As handled by the study authors: Amplified reference gene primers provided the basis for estimating nucleated cell counts. Method: immunoSEQ multiplex PCR; TCRdb's copy keeps in-frame clones and lacks some. That table supplies the V and J calls and clone size; D and trimming were determined from the DNA. This sample carries around 250,000 clones, roughly 83% of them seen once, and the ten largest clones take around 6%. The data were obtained in a study of blood T cell repertoires in COVID-19. Study-level background: From the United States, Italy and Spain came samples of acute and convalescent COVID-19. From T cells, B-cell-depleted T cells, or PBMCs came the material, which was cDNA or gDNA.

Seattle's enrolled individuals joined amid active infection and were then monitored longitudinally. Germline CDR1 and CDR2: MNHEY and SVGAGI. Trimming removed 4 bases from V and 0 bases from J; junction bases left unmatched: 6. The CDR3 spans 15 residues. This chain uses TRBV6-5 with TRBJ2-7; 7 bases are a match to TRBD2. Specimen: peripheral blood. This TCR came from a woman of 80 years or more with COVID-19, enrolled during active disease. The CDR3 here is CASSSRGGVSYEQYF. CDR3 DNA sequence: TGTGCCAGCAGTTCCCGTGGGGGGGTCTCCTACGAGCAGTACTTC.